The 6 T cell receptor beta chains given below trace back to one sample, sequenced in a study of T cell clonality in common variable immunodeficiency. Assay used: immunoSEQ multiplex PCR; TCRdb lists only in-frame clones, some missing. This record lists tens of thousands of clones, none seen once only, and the top ten clones contain about 0.67%. Sample: peripheral blood mononuclear cells. These TCRs come from a person aged 18 to 70 in good health.

This clone was seen at least ten times. Read sequence stops 3 residues before the CDR3 end, and the germline J gene provides the missing end. The gene calls are TRBV19 and TRBJ1-5; D unclear. Between the trimmed V and J ends, which lost 9 bases and 5 bases, there was a span of 14 bases. The V gene's germline CDR1 is LNHDA and CDR2 SQIVND (reference sequence). The CDR3 sequence is 13 residues long. The CDR3 is CASQGLWHQPQHF. CDR3 bases read: TGTGCCAGCCAAGGGTTATGGCATCAGCCC.

This clone was picked up many times. The read ends 3 residues shy of where the CDR3 ends; the end is completed using the germline J gene. This chain uses TRBV20-1 with TRBJ2-1; 9 nucleotides align to TRBD2. Germline CDR1 is DFQATT and CDR2 is SNEGSKA (reference sequence). The CDR3 has 18 residues. The ends lost 6 bases at V and 4 bases at J; junction bases unmatched: 19. CDR3 DNA (partial): TGCAGTGCCGTCCCCCTGGGGCTAGCGGGGACAGCATACAATGAG. It translates to CSAVPLGLAGTAYNE. The complete CDR3 protein is CSAVPLGLAGTAYNEQFF.

This clone was recorded at least ten times. The read falls 3 residues short of the CDR3 end, and the missing part is taken from the germline J gene. The chain couples TRBV20-1 to TRBJ2-7; 8 bases are a match to TRBD1. Trimming took 5 bases from V and 2 from J; bases not matched to a gene: 8. The CDR3 runs 14 residues. Germline V lookup: CDR1 DFQATT, CDR2 SNEGSKA (reference sequence). CDR3 DNA (partial): TGCAGTGCTCGCCGGGACAGGATGACCTACGAG. The encoded protein is CSARRDRMTYE. The full CDR3 protein is CSARRDRMTYEQYF.

This clone was seen repeatedly, ten times or more. The CDR3 goes on 3 residues after the read ends, and that part is filled in from the germline J gene. The rearrangement joins TRBV10-2 to TRBJ2-7, with a weak D call TRBD1 (5 bases). The CDR3 covers 14 residues. CDR1 and CDR2 from the germline V gene are WSHSY and SAAADI. The ends were cut back, 7 bases at V and 4 bases at J, with 17 bases in the middle. This CDR3 reads CASKMAAGRYEQYF. CDR3 bases read: TGCGCCAGCAAAATGGCCGCAGGGCGGTACGAG.

The sample holds a few counts of this clone. The CDR3 end is not reached by the read, which stops 3 residues before it; the germline J gene fills it in. The chain links TRBV20-1 to TRBJ1-2, with 9 bases identical to TRBD1. Trimming removed 6 bases from V and 2 bases from J; junction bases left unmatched: 4. The germline V gene encodes CDR1 DFQATT and CDR2 SNEGSKA (reference sequence). The CDR3 sequence is 13 residues long. The sequenced part of the CDR3 DNA is TGCAGTGCCGGGACAGGGAAAAACTATGGC. It specifies CSAGTGKNYG. Given in full, the CDR3 is CSAGTGKNYGYTF.

This clone was seen at least ten times. The CDR3 end falls 3 residues outside the read, so it is completed with the germline J gene. The chain carries TRBV13 and TRBJ2-5; D possibly matches TRBD1 or TRBD2 (5 bases each). Trimming left V 2 bases short and J 3 bases short, with 7 bases between. The CDR3 is 13 amino acids. In germline, CDR1 is PRHDT, CDR2 FYEKMQ (reference sequence). The CDR3 DNA, read in part, is TGTGCCAGCAGCTTAAGGGGAGAAGAGACC. Its translation: CASSLRGEET. The CDR3, in full, reads CASSLRGEETQYF.